Only a few counts were recorded for the clone carrying this TCR beta chain. Its target is unknown. The sample comes from a study of cytomegalovirus exposure and HLA in healthy donors. Germline CDR1 and CDR2: MNHEY and SMNVEV (reference sequence). The V end was cut by 3 bases, the J end by 7 bases, with 21 bases between. CDR3 length equals 16 residues. Overall study results and limits: Among the most significant clusters, several appeared linked to common viral pathogens in a later analysis.

Amplification used 60 Vbeta primers and 13 Jbeta primers. Generated by immunoSEQ multiplex PCR, the TCRdb table keeps only in-frame clones and is missing some. Of around 200,000 clones listed, 80% are singletons. The clonotype comes from a boy younger than 18 in good health and CMV-seronegative. The sequencing input was PBMCs. The chain is built from TRBV27 and TRBJ1-2, with D hard to call. CDR3 nucleotides: TGTGCCAGCAGTTTTGGCGCCTTGGCTGCTTCTAGTGGCTACACCTTC. Its translation is CASSFGALAASSGYTF.